This T cell receptor beta chain is drawn from a study of T cell repertoires in cytomegalovirus infection (dated by TCRdb to 2018 to 2020). About the study as a whole: Donor HLA type was relevant to the analysis, because carriage of CMV infection together with the matching HLA type was indicated by public TCR beta signatures. Results the study describes overall, beyond this receptor: In both this cohort and an independent cohort of 350 to 400 donors, the cumulative frequency of public TCR beta family members distinguished carriers of CMV infection plus the relevant HLA type. The ex vivo response was dominated by HLA-C-restricted CMV-specific TCR beta clonotypes, and the single most frequent clonotype in two of eight donors was supplied by these HLA-C-restricted clonotypes.

This clonotype has more than one count but fewer than ten. It has no known antigen specificity. The record has no base qualities; no much larger clone is one base away. Reading from cysteine to phenylalanine, the CDR3 counts 13 amino acids. The sequence is cut down to CDR3 DNA, 39 bases in frame from base 1. V and J lose 3 bases and 3 bases, and a span of 9 bases separates them. TCRdb records Illumina HiSeq 1500 as the sequencer. The public reads were quality trimmed at Q25 with fastp and then assembled into clones with MiXCR by TCRdb, keeping productive beta chains. Identical CDR3 protein sequences are pooled into one entry, listed with their most common genes and DNA. The sample table lists roughly 320,000 distinct CDR3 sequences, more than 8% of them with a count of one. The ten largest account for over 3.5% of the sample.

This clonotype originated in a human donor in good health (CMV status not recorded). Some clones in this sample may be carry-over from other donors' samples. The material sequenced was PBMCs. The rearranged chain carries TRBV12-3 or TRBV12-4 and TRBJ2-7; a confident D gene designation cannot be given. The sequenced DNA: TGTGCCAGCAGTTTTGATCGTGACTACGAGCAGTACTTC. The resulting protein is CASSFDRDYEQYF.